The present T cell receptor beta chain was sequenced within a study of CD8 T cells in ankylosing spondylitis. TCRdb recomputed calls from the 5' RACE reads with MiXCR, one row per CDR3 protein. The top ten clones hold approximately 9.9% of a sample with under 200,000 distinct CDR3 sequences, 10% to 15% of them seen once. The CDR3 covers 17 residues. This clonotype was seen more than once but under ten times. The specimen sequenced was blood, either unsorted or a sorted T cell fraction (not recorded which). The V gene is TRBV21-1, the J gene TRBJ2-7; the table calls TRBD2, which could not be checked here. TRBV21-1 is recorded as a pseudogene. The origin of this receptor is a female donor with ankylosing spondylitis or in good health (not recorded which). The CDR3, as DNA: TGTGCCAGCAGCATCCGACTAGCGGGAGAAGGATCCTACGAGCAGTACTTC. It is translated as CASSIRLAGEGSYEQYF.